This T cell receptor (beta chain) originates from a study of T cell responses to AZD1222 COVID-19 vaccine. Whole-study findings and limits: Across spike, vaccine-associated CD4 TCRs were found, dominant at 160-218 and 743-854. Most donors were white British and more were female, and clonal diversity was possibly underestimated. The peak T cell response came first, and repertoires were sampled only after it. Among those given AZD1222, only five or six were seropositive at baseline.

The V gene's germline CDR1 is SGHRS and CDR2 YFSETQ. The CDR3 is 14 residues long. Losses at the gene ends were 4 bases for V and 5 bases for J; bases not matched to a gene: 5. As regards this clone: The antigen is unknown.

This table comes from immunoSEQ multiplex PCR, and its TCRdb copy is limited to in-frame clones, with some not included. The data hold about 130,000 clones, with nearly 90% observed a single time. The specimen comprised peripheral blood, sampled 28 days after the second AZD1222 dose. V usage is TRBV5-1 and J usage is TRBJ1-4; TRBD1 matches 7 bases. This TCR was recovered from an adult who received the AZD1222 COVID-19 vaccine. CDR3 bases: TGCGCCAGCAGCCCCCAGGGGGGGAATGAAAAACTGTTTTTT. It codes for CASSPQGGNEKLFF. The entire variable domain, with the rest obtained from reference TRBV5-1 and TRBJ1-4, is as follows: KAGVTQTPRYLIKTRGQQVTLSCSPISGHRSVSWYQQTPGQGLQFLFEYFSETQRNKGNFPGRFSGRQFSNSRSEMNVSTLELGDSALYLCASSPQGGNEKLFFGSGTQLSVL.